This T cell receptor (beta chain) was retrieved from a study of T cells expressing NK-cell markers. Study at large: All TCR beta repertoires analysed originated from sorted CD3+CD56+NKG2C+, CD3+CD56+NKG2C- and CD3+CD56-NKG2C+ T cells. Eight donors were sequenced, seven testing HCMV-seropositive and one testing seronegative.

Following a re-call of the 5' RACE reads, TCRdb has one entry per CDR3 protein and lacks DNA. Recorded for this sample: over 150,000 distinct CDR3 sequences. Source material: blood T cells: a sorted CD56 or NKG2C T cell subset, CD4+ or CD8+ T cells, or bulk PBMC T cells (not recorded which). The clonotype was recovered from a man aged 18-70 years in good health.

CDR3: CASKPGQSYNEQFF. V gene TRBV10-3 combines with J gene TRBJ2-1; TCRdb's D gene call, TRBD1, goes unchecked for lack of DNA. The CDR3 has 14 amino acids. CDR1 is ENHRY, CDR2 SYGVKD, per germline.